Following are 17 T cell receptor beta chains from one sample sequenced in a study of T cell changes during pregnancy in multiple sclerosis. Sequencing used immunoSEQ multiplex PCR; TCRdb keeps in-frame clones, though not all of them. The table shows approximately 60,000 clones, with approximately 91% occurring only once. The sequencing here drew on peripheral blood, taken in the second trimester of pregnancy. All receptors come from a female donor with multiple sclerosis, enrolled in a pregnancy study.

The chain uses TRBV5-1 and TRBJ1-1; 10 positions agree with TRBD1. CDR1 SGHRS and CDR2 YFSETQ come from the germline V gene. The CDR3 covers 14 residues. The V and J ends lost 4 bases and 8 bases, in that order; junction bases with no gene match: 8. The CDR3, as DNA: TGCGCCAGCAGCCAAGCGACAGGGGGCGAGGAAGCTTTCTTT. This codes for CASSQATGGEEAFF.

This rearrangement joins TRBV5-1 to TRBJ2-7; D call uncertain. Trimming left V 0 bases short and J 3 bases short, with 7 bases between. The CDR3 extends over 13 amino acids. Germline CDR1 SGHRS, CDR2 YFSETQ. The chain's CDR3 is CASSLVSDYEQYF. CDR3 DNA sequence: TGCGCCAGCAGCTTGGTTTCAGACTACGAGCAGTACTTC.

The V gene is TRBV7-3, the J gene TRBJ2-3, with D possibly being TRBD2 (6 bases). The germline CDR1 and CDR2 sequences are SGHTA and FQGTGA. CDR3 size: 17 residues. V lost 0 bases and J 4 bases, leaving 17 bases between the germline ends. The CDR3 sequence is CASSLTPSGSGADTQYF. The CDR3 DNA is TGTGCCAGCAGCTTAACCCCCAGCGGGTCTGGGGCAGATACGCAGTATTTT.

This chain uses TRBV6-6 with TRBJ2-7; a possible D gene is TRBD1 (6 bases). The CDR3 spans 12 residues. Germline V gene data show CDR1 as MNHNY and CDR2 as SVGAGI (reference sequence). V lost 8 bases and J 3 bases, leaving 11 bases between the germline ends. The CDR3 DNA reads TGTGCCAGCGGAACAGGGTTCTACGAGCAGTACTTC. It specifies CASGTGFYEQYF.

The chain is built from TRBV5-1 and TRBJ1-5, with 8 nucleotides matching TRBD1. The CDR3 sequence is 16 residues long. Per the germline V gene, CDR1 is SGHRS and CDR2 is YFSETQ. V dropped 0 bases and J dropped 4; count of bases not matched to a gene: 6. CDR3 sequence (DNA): TGCGCCAGCAGCTTGGGGACAGGGAACGGGAATCAGCCCCAGCATTTT. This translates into CASSLGTGNGNQPQHF.

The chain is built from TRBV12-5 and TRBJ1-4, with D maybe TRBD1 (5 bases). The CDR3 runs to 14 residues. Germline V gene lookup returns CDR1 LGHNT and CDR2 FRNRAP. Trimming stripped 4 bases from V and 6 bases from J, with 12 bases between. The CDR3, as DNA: TGTGCTAGTGGTTCTCCAAGGGGTGATGAAAAACTGTTTTTT. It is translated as CASGSPRGDEKLFF.

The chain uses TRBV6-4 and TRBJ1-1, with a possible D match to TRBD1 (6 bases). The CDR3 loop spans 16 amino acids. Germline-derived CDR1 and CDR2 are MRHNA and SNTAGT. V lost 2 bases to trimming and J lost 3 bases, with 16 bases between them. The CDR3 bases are TGTGCCAGCAGTGACCCCGGACAGTGGGGGTACACTGAAGCTTTCTTT. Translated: CASSDPGQWGYTEAFF.

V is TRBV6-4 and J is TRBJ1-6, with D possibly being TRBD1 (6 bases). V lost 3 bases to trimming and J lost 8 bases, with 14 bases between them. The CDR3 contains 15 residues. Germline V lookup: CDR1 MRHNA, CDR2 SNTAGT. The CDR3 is CASSEGGRGDSPLHF. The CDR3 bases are TGTGCCAGCAGTGAAGGGGGACGGGGGGATTCACCCCTCCACTTT.

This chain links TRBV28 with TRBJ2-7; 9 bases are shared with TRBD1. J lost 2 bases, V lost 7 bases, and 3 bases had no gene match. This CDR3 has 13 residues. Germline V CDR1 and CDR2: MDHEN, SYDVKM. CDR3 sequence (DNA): TGTGCCAGCATTCGGACAGGGGCCTACGAGCAGTACTTC. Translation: CASIRTGAYEQYF.

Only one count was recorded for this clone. For the CDR3, the DNA is TGCGCCAGCAGCAACCTCAGGGGACCCCTGTCCTACGAGCAGTACTTC. Encoded protein: CASSNLRGPLSYEQYF. This chain links TRBV5-1 with TRBJ2-7; maybe TRBD1 (6 bases). This CDR3 region has 16 residues. The V end lost 4 bases, the J end lost 1 base, and 18 bases lay between the germline ends. Germline lookup yields CDR1 SGHRS and CDR2 YFSETQ.

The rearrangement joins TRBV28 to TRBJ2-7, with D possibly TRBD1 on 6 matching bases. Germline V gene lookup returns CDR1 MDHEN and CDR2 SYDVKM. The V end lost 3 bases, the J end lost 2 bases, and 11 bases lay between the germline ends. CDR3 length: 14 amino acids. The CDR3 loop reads CASSFGGGPYEQYF. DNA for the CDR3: TGTGCCAGCAGTTTTGGGGGCGGTCCCTACGAGCAGTACTTC.

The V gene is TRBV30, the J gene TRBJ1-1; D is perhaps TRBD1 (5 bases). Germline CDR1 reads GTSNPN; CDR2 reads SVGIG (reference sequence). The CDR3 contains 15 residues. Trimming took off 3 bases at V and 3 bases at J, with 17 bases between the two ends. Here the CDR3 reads CAWRPLGGDHTEAFF. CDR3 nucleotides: TGTGCCTGGAGACCTCTCGGAGGGGATCACACTGAAGCTTTCTTT.

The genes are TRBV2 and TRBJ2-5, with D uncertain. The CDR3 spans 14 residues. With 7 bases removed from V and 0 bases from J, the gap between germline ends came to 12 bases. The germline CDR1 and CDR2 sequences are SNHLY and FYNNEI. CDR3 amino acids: CASKTTVYQETQYF. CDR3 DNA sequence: TGTGCCAGCAAAACGACTGTGTACCAAGAGACCCAGTACTTC. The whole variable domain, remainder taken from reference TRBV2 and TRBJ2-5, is EPEVTQTPSHQVTQMGQEVILRCVPISNHLYFYWYRQILGQKVEFLVSFYNNEISEKSEIFDDQFSVERPDGSNFTLKIRSTKLEDSAMYFCASKTTVYQETQYFGPGTRLLVL.

The DNA of the CDR3 is TGCGCCAGCAGCGCTTCTATGGACAGGGGATTCTACGAGCAGTACTTC. It yields the protein CASSASMDRGFYEQYF. The chain carries TRBV5-1 and TRBJ2-7, with 9 bases aligning to TRBD1. The V segment lost 4 bases and the J segment 3 bases; nucleotides outside the gene matches: 11. The germline CDR1 and CDR2 sequences are SGHRS and YFSETQ. The CDR3 extends over 16 amino acids.

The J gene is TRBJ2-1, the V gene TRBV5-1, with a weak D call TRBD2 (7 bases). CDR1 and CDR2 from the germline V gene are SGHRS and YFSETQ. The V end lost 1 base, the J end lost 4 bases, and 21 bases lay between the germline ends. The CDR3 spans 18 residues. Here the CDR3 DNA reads TGCGCCAGCAGCTTGTCCCGCGGGGGCTTAGCGGATTACAATGAGCAGTTCTTC. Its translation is CASSLSRGGLADYNEQFF.

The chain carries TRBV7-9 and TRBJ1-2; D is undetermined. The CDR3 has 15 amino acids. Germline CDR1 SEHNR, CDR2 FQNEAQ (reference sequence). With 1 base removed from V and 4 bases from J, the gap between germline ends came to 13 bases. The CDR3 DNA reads TGTGCCAGCAGCTTAGGGGCGTCAGCCCTCTATGGCTACACCTTC. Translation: CASSLGASALYGYTF.

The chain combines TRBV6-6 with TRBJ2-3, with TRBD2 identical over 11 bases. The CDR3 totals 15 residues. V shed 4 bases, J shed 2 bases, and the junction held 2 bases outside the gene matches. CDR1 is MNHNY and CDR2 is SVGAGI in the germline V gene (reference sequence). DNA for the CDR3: TGTGCCAGCAGTTTGACTAGCGGGGCCACAGATACGCAGTATTTT. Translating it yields CASSLTSGATDTQYF.